Reported below is one TCR beta chain. Antigen specificity is unknown. This specimen belongs to a study of regulatory T cells in long-lasting Graves disease. General study findings and limits: There were preferences for TRBV28, TRBJ1-2 and TRBJ2-5 in persistent disease. Between persistent patients, about 2,500 public clonotypes were shared, exceeding the approximately 870 shared between new patients.

The germline V gene encodes CDR1 SGHRS and CDR2 YFSETQ. V lost 9 bases to trimming and J lost 6 bases; unmatched junction nucleotides: 14. This CDR3 is 15 amino acids long. The time point is: persistent/refractory GD, antithyroid drugs over 5 years with positive TRAb. Isolated PBMC RNA provided the starting material for the TCR library. Arm-PCR of CDR3 regions and iRepertoire HTBI primers were the basis on which TCR beta libraries were built. TCRdb itself ran the multiplex PCR reads through MiXCR, one entry per CDR3 protein. The table lists some 420,000 distinct CDR3 sequences, around a fifth of them singletons.

The receptor comes from a female donor with Graves disease. This chain uses TRBV5-1 with TRBJ2-2; TRBD1 matches at 7 bases. This material consisted of peripheral blood mononuclear cells (PBMCs), taken when the disease was refractory, from a patient treated with antithyroid drugs. The CDR3 region is CATTSGQSASGELFF. The CDR3, as DNA: TGCGCCACCACCTCGGGACAGAGCGCGTCCGGGGAGCTGTTTTTT.